Listed here are 22 T cell receptor beta chains from one sample, sequenced in a study of OX40 agonist ivuxolimab in advanced cancers. The protocol was immunoSEQ multiplex PCR, while the TCRdb copy is restricted to in-frame clones and leaves out a portion. Among approximately 86,000 clones, roughly 91% were seen once, and the ten largest hold around 0.34%. Specimen: CD4+ or CD8+ T cells sorted from blood, collected in a trial of the OX40 agonist ivuxolimab. The receptors come from an adult with an advanced solid tumor such as melanoma, head and neck, liver or kidney cancer.

V usage is TRBV5-5 and J usage is TRBJ2-3; 13 bases map to TRBD2. V shed 4 bases, J shed 3 bases, and the junction held 11 bases outside the gene matches. The CDR3 length is 18 residues. Germline V gene data show CDR1 as SGHKS and CDR2 as YYEKEE (reference sequence). CDR3 nucleotide sequence: TGTGCCAGCAGCCTTTCGCCCGGGACTAGCGGGATGACAGATACGCAGTATTTT. Translated: CASSLSPGTSGMTDTQYF. The full variable domain, rest sourced from reference TRBV5-5 and TRBJ2-3, is DAGVTQSPTHLIKTRGQQVTLRCSPISGHKSVSWYQQVLGQGPQFIFQYYEKEERGRGNFPDRFSARQFPNYSSELNVNALLLGDSALYLCASSLSPGTSGMTDTQYFGPGTRLTVL.

This sequence joins TRBV7-2 and TRBJ2-4, with 7 bases lining up with TRBD1. From germline, CDR1 is SGHTA and CDR2 FQGNSA. CDR3 length: 14 residues. Trimming at V came to 4 bases and at J to 0 bases, leaving 0 bases not matched to a gene. The CDR3: CASSSGGAKNIQYF. DNA of the CDR3: TGTGCCAGCAGCTCAGGGGGAGCCAAAAACATTCAGTACTTC.

The gene calls are TRBV7-2 and TRBJ2-7, with TRBD2 identical over 9 bases. CDR3 size: 12 residues. V lost 5 bases to trimming and J lost 12 bases; unmatched junction nucleotides: 8. Germline CDR1 reads SGHTA; CDR2 reads FQGNSA. The DNA for the CDR3 is TGTGCCAGCAGCCTCATGAGCGGGGGGACGTACTTC. Translating it yields CASSLMSGGTYF.

The chain employs TRBV28 and TRBJ2-4; the match to TRBD1 covers 7 bases. After removal of 6 bases from V and 4 bases from J, the junction contained 6 bases not matched to a gene. This CDR3 comprises 14 residues. CDR1 MDHEN and CDR2 SYDVKM come from the germline V gene. CDR3 amino acids: CASSPTGQKNIQYF. In nucleotides, the CDR3 is TGTGCCAGCAGCCCGACAGGGCAAAAAAACATTCAGTACTTC. Filled out from reference TRBV28 and TRBJ2-4, the complete variable domain reads DVKVTQSSRYLVKRTGEKVFLECVQDMDHENMFWYRQDPGLGLRLIYFSYDVKMKEKGDIPEGYSVSREKKERFSLILESASTNQTSMYLCASSPTGQKNIQYFGAGTRLSVL.

The gene calls are TRBV9 and TRBJ2-2; D is undetermined. Germline CDR1 is SGDLS and CDR2 is YYNGEE. With 3 bases removed from V and 8 bases from J, the gap between germline ends came to 5 bases. The CDR3 contains 11 residues. The CDR3 bases are TGTGCCAGCAGCGGGGAAGGGGAGCTGTTTTTT. Translated: CASSGEGELFF.

The chain is built from TRBV7-2 and TRBJ1-2; D is unresolved. This CDR3 is 12 amino acids long. CDR1 SGHTA and CDR2 FQGNSA come from the germline V gene. The V end lost 5 bases, the J end lost 7 bases, and 11 bases lay between the germline ends. The CDR3 DNA reads TGTGCCAGCAGCCGCTCGGGATTTGGCTACACCTTC. This encodes CASSRSGFGYTF. Looking up the rest from reference TRBV7-2 and TRBJ1-2 gives the full variable domain: GAGVSQSPSNKVTEKGKDVELRCDPISGHTALYWYRQSLGQGLEFLIYFQGNSAPDKSGLPSDRFSAERTGGSVSTLTIQRTQQEDSAVYLCASSRSGFGYTFGSGTRLTVV.

This clone was counted between two and nine times. The genes are TRBV7-2 and TRBJ2-5; 9 bases line up with TRBD2. The CDR3 is made up of 14 amino acids. Germline CDR1 SGHTA, CDR2 FQGNSA. V lost 9 bases to trimming and J lost 5 bases; unmatched junction nucleotides: 10. The CDR3 DNA reads as TGTGCCAGTACGGTAGCGGGAGTGGCGGAGACCCAGTACTTC. Encoded protein: CASTVAGVAETQYF.

The chain has TRBV9 and TRBJ2-7, with a possible D match to TRBD1 (5 bases). CDR3 length: 14 residues. V shed 0 bases and J shed 3 bases, with 10 bases lying between them. The germline CDR1 and CDR2 sequences are SGDLS and YYNGEE. The CDR3 loop reads CASSVAPGLYEQYF. For the CDR3, the DNA is TGTGCCAGCAGCGTAGCCCCAGGGCTCTACGAGCAGTACTTC.

The rearrangement uses TRBV12-5 and TRBJ2-1; 8 positions agree with TRBD2. This CDR3 has 14 residues. Unmatched junction bases numbered 4, after V lost 5 bases and J lost 4 bases. Germline V gene sequence: CDR1 LGHNT, CDR2 FRNRAP. In nucleotides, the CDR3 is TGTGCTAGTGGTCGGGAGGGCGAATACAATGAGCAGTTCTTC. Amino acids: CASGREGEYNEQFF.

The chain is built from TRBV7-9 and TRBJ2-2, with 8 positions matching TRBD1. J was trimmed by 6 bases and V by 11 bases; bases with no gene match: 11. CDR1 is SEHNR and CDR2 is FQNEAQ in the germline V gene (reference sequence). The CDR3 is made up of 14 amino acids. The CDR3 protein is CAGRAGGVSGELFF. The CDR3 region has the DNA TGTGCCGGGCGGGCAGGGGGCGTATCCGGGGAGCTGTTTTTT. Based on the CDR3 plus reference TRBV7-9 and TRBJ2-2, the full variable domain is DTGVSQNPRHKITKRGQNVTFRCDPISEHNRLYWYRQTLGQGPEFLTYFQNEAQLEKSRLLSDRFSAERPKGSFSTLEIQRTEQGDSAMYLCAGRAGGVSGELFFGEGSRLTVL.

This chain uses TRBV7-6 with TRBJ2-1; no reliable D call. The V gene lost 4 bases and the J gene lost 10 bases, with 11 bases spanning the gap. The CDR3 spans 12 residues. Germline loops: CDR1 SGHVS, CDR2 FNYEAQ. As DNA, the CDR3 is TGTGCCAGCAGCTCGCAAGTCGGGGAGCAGTTCTTC. It yields the protein CASSSQVGEQFF.

V and J are TRBV19 and TRBJ1-5, with 7 bases lining up with TRBD1. V was pared by 3 bases and J by 6 bases, with 2 bases of the junction left unmatched. CDR1 is LNHDA and CDR2 is SQIVND in the germline V gene (reference sequence). This CDR3 has 13 residues. CDR3 in DNA: TGTGCCAGTAGTATCCAGGGGGGTCAGCCCCAGCATTTT. It is translated as CASSIQGGQPQHF.

This clone has just one count. One end of the junction does not line up with germline, which may come from a read error. The rearrangement links TRBV6-5 to TRBJ2-2; a weak D match, TRBD2 (5 bases). This CDR3 is built from 16 residues. Looked up from germline, CDR1 is MNHEY and CDR2 is SVGAGI. CDR3 amino acids: CASSYSLAANTGELFF. CDR3 DNA sequence: TGTGCCAGCAGCTACTCGCTAGCTGCGAACACCGGGGAGCTGTTTTTT.

The chain uses TRBV6-5 and TRBJ1-6; D perhaps matches TRBD1 (5 bases). The CDR3 contains 15 residues. CDR1 and CDR2 (germline): MNHEY, SVGAGI. The V gene lost 3 bases and the J gene lost 6 bases, with 12 bases spanning the gap. The CDR3 reads CASSYRGGVNSPLHF. DNA of the CDR3: TGTGCCAGCAGTTATCGGGGAGGGGTTAATTCACCCCTCCACTTT.

The chain links TRBV6-6 to TRBJ2-4; D gene uncertain. With 4 bases removed from V and 0 bases from J, the gap between germline ends came to 10 bases. CDR3 size: 15 residues. Germline V CDR1 and CDR2: MNHNY, SVGAGI (reference sequence). CDR3 sequence (DNA): TGTGCCAGCAGTTCAGCAACACTAGCCAAAAACATTCAGTACTTC. It translates to CASSSATLAKNIQYF.

This chain joins TRBV9 and TRBJ2-3; the match to TRBD2 covers 9 bases. CDR1 and CDR2 from the germline V gene are SGDLS and YYNGEE. V lost 7 bases to trimming and J lost 5 bases; unmatched junction nucleotides: 8. This CDR3 has 14 amino acids. CDR3: CASGGGRAGDTQYF. The CDR3 coding sequence is TGTGCCAGCGGGGGCGGGAGGGCCGGAGATACGCAGTATTTT.

The CDR3 here is CAGKRQGANEKLFF. For the CDR3, the DNA is TGTGCCGGAAAGCGACAGGGCGCTAATGAAAAACTGTTTTTT. The chain uses TRBV30 and TRBJ1-4; 7 bases align to TRBD1. The CDR3 is made up of 14 amino acids. After removal of 8 bases from V and 3 bases from J, the junction contained 9 bases not matched to a gene. CDR1 GTSNPN and CDR2 SVGIG come from the germline V gene (reference sequence).

The CDR3 sequence: CASSQLQGNTEAFF. CDR3 DNA: TGCGCCAGCAGCCAACTCCAGGGAAACACTGAAGCTTTCTTT. The chain is built from TRBV4-3 and TRBJ1-1, with D tentatively TRBD1 (5 bases). Looked up from germline, CDR1 is LGHNA and CDR2 is YSLEER. The V gene lost 2 bases and the J gene lost 2 bases, with 9 bases spanning the gap. The CDR3 is 14 residues long.

The chain joins TRBV7-2 to TRBJ1-6, with TRBD1 as a possible D gene (5 bases). The germline gives CDR1 SGHTA, CDR2 FQGNSA. V lost 4 bases, J lost 5 bases, and 12 bases lay in between. The CDR3 runs to 15 residues. For the CDR3, the DNA is TGTGCCAGCAGCTCCCGGCGGGGGAATAATTCACCCCTCCACTTT. Protein: CASSSRRGNNSPLHF.

The chain has TRBV5-1 and TRBJ2-3; 9 bases line up with TRBD2. The CDR3 spans 16 residues. Germline V gene lookup returns CDR1 SGHRS and CDR2 YFSETQ. J gave up 3 bases and V 0 bases, and 5 bases lay outside the gene matches. The CDR3 DNA reads as TGCGCCAGCAGCTTGGCTGCTAGCGGGAAGACAGATACGCAGTATTTT. Its translation: CASSLAASGKTDTQYF.

The chain employs TRBV5-1 and TRBJ2-3, with 14 bases identical to TRBD2. The CDR3 sequence is 17 residues long. From germline, CDR1 is SGHRS and CDR2 YFSETQ. After removal of 7 bases from V and 1 base from J, the junction contained 8 bases not matched to a gene. The CDR3 loop is CASRLETSGRGTDTQYF. For the CDR3, the DNA is TGCGCCAGCCGCCTTGAGACTAGCGGGAGGGGCACAGATACGCAGTATTTT.

This clone was picked up a small number of times. The chain couples TRBV19 to TRBJ2-2, with D perhaps given as TRBD1 or TRBD2 (5 bases each). The CDR3 has 15 amino acids. Per the germline V gene, CDR1 is LNHDA and CDR2 is SQIVND (reference sequence). The ends were cut back, 9 bases at V and 6 bases at J, with 20 bases in the middle. The CDR3 nucleotides are TGTGCCAGCAGCAACCGGGACGGTCTCGCCGGGGAGCTGTTTTTT. The encoded protein is CASSNRDGLAGELFF.